In this sample, the clone carrying this TCR beta chain turned up many times. The antigen remains unidentified. The unsorted libraries were generated from a total of 2 million PBMCs, which had been stored in RNAlater at -80 C. The sample belongs to a study of neurological immune-mediated disorders. Study results and limitations: The study found no CDR3 amino acid sequences shared by expanded clones across subjects, suggesting private repertoires in all groups. Multiple sclerosis patients had less TCR clonal expansion than even healthy controls, unlike HTLV-1-associated myelopathy. Phylogenetic grouping assigned the repertoires of 18 of 34 multiple sclerosis patients to one related-CDR3 cluster, which constitutes a possible signature.

TCRdb itself ran the 5' RACE reads through MiXCR, one entry per CDR3 protein. The sample comprises about 89,000 distinct CDR3 sequences, 2% to 3% of which are singletons, and around 1.1% rests with the top ten. The CDR3 has 17 amino acids. Germline V CDR1 and CDR2: KGHDR, SFDVKD. With 4 bases clipped from V and 8 bases from J, the junction kept 15 bases outside the gene matches. This rearrangement joins TRBV24-1 to TRBJ2-1, with TRBD1 matching 8 bases. The receptor's source is a woman in her twenties or thirties with multiple sclerosis. The specimen sequenced was PBMCs. The CDR3 loop is CATSEDSRTGLFDEQFF. DNA of the CDR3: TGTGCCACCAGTGAAGACTCCAGGACAGGGTTGTTCGATGAGCAGTTCTTC.